This TCR beta chain was sequenced for a study of shared clonotypes between healthy human individuals. Sequencing was performed with immunoSEQ multiplex PCR; in TCRdb, only in-frame clones are kept and a portion is missing. This sample has approximately 2.4 million clones, with around 95% found just once. V shed 3 bases and J shed 3 bases, with 8 bases lying between them. CDR1 KGHSH and CDR2 LQKENI come from the germline V gene. There are 13 residues in the CDR3. Input material: naive CD4+ T cells sorted from blood. The subset denotes: CD45RA+ positively selected. V is TRBV18 and J is TRBJ2-5, with no clear D. This clonotype was obtained from a man between 18 and 29 years old in good health. CDR3: CASSPGIKETQYF. CDR3 coding DNA: TGTGCCAGCTCACCGGGGATCAAAGAGACCCAGTACTTC.